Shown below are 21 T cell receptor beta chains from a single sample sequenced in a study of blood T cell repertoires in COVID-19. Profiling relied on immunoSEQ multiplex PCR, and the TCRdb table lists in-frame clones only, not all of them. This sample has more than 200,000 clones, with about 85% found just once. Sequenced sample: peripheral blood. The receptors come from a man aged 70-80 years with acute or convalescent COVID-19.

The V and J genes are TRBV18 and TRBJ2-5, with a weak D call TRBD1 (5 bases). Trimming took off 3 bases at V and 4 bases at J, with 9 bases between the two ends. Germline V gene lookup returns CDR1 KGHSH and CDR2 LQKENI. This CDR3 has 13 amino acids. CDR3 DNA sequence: TGTGCCAGCTCACCGGGGCAGAGAGAGACCCAGTACTTC. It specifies CASSPGQRETQYF.

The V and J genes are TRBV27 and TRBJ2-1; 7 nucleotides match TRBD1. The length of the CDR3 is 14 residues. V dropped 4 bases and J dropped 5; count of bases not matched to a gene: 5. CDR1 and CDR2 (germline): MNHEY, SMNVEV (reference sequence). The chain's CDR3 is CASSSRDSNNEQFF. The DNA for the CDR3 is TGTGCCAGCAGTTCCCGGGACAGCAACAATGAGCAGTTCTTC.

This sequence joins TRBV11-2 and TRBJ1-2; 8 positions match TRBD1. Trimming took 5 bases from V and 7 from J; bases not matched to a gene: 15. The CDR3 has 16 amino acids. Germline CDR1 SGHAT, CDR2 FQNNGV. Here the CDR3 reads CASSQTSVQGAAGYTF. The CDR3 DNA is TGTGCCAGCAGCCAGACATCCGTCCAGGGGGCTGCTGGCTACACCTTC.

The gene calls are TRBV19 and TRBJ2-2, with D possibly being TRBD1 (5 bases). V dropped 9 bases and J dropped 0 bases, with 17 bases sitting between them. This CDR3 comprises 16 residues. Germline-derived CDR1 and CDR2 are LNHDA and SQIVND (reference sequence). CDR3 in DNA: TGTGCCAGCAGGGAAAGCGACCGACCGAACACCGGGGAGCTGTTTTTT. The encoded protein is CASRESDRPNTGELFF. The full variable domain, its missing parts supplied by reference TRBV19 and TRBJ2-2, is DGGITQSPKYLFRKEGQNVTLSCEQNLNHDAMYWYRQDPGQGLRLIYYSQIVNDFQKGDIAEGYSVSREKKESFPLTVTSAQKNPTAFYLCASRESDRPNTGELFFGEGSRLTVL.

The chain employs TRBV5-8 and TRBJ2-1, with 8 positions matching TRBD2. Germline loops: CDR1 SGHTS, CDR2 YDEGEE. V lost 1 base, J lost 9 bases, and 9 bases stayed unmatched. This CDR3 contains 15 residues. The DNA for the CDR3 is TGTGCCAGCAGCTTGACGCCGGGACTAGAGGGTGAGCAGTTCTTC. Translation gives CASSLTPGLEGEQFF. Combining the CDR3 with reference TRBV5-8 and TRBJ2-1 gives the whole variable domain EAGVTQSPTHLIKTRGQQATLRCSPISGHTSVYWYQQALGLGLQFLLWYDEGEERNRGNFPPRFSGRQFPNYSSELNVNALELEDSALYLCASSLTPGLEGEQFFGPGTRLTVL.

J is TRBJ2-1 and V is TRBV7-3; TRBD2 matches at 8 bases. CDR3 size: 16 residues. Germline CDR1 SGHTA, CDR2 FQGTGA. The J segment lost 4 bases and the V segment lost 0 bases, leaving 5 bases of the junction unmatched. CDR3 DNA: TGTGCCAGCAGCTTAACGCTTACTAGCGGATACAATGAGCAGTTCTTC. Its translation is CASSLTLTSGYNEQFF.

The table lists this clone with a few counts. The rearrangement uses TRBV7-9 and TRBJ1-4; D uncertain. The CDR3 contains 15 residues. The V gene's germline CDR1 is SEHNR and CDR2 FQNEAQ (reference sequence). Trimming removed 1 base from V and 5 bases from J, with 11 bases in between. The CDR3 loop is CASSLGAVRNEKLFF. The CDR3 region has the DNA TGTGCCAGCAGCTTAGGGGCAGTAAGAAATGAAAAACTGTTTTTT.

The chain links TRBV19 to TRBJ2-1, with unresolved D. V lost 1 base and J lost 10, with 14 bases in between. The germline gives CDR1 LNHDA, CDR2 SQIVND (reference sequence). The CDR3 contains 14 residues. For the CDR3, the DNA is TGTGCCAGTAGTATAGCGGGTCAAAACCGGGAGCAGTTCTTC. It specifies CASSIAGQNREQFF.

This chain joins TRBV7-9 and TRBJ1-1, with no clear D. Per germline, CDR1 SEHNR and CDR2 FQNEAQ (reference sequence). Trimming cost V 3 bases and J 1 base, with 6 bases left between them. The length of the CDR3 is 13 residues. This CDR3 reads CASSFRGNTEAFF. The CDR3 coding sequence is TGTGCCAGCAGCTTTCGAGGGAACACTGAAGCTTTCTTT.

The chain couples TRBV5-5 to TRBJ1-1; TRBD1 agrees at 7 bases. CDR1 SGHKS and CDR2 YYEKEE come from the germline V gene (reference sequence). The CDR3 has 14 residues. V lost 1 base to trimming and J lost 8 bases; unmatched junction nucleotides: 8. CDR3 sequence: CASSLTGAVSEAFF. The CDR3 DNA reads TGTGCCAGCAGCTTGACAGGGGCCGTTAGCGAAGCTTTCTTT. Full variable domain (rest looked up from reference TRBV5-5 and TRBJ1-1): DAGVTQSPTHLIKTRGQQVTLRCSPISGHKSVSWYQQVLGQGPQFIFQYYEKEERGRGNFPDRFSARQFPNYSSELNVNALLLGDSALYLCASSLTGAVSEAFFGQGTRLTVV.

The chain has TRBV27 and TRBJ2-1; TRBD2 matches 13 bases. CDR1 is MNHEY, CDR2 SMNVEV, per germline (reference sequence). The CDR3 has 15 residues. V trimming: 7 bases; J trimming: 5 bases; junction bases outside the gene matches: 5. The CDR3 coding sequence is TGTGCCAGCACCTCCGGGACTAGCGGGAACAATGAGCAGTTCTTC. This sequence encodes CASTSGTSGNNEQFF.

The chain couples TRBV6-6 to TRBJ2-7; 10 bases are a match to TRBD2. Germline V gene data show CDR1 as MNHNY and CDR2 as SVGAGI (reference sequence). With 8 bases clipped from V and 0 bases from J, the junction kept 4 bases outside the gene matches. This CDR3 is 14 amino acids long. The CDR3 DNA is TGTGCCAGCGAGCCTAGCGGGAGCTCCTACGAGCAGTACTTC. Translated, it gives CASEPSGSSYEQYF.

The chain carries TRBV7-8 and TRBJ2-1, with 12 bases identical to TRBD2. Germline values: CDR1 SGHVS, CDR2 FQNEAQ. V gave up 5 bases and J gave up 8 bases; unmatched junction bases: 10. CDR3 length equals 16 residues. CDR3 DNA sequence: TGTGCCAGCAGCCAGCGGACTAGCGGGATAAAGTATGAGCAGTTCTTC. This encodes CASSQRTSGIKYEQFF.

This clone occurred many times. The CDR3 DNA follows: TGTGCCAGCAGTTTCAGGGATGGAGTTCCTGAGACCCAGTACTTC. As protein: CASSFRDGVPETQYF. V gene TRBV6-5 combines with J gene TRBJ2-5; D may be TRBD1 (5 bases). From germline, CDR1 is MNHEY and CDR2 SVGAGI. Trimming stripped 4 bases from V and 5 bases from J, with 17 bases between. CDR3 size: 15 residues.

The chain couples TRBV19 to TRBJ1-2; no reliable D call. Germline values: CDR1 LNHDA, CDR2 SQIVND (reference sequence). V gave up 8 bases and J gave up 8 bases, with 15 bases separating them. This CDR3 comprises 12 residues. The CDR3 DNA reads TGTGCCAGTGCTTGGGCGGGCGGAGGCTACACCTTC. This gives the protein CASAWAGGGYTF.

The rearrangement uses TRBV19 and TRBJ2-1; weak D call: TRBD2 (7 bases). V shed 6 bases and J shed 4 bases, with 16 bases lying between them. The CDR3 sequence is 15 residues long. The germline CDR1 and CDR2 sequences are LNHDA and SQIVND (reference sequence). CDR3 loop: CASSLRGRGYNEQFF. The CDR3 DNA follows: TGTGCCAGTAGCCTGAGGGGGAGGGGGTACAATGAGCAGTTCTTC.

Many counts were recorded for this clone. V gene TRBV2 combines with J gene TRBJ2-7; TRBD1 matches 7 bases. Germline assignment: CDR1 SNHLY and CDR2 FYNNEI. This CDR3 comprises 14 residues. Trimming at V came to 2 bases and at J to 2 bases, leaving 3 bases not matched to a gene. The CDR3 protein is CASSERQGTYEQYF. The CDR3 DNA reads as TGTGCCAGCAGTGAAAGACAGGGTACCTACGAGCAGTACTTC.

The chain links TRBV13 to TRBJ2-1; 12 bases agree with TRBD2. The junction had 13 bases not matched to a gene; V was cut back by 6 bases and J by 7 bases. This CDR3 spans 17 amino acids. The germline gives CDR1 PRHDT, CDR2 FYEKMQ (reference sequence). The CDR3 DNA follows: TGTGCCAGCAGAACCCTCCTAACTAGCGGGAGGCCGAATGAGCAGTTCTTC. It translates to CASRTLLTSGRPNEQFF.

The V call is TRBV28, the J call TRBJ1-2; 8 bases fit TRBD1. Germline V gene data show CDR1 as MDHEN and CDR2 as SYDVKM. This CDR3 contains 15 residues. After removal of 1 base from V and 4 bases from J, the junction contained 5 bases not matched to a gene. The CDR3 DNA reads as TGTGCCAGCAGTTTATTCGGACAGGGTAGCTATGGCTACACCTTC. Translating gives CASSLFGQGSYGYTF.

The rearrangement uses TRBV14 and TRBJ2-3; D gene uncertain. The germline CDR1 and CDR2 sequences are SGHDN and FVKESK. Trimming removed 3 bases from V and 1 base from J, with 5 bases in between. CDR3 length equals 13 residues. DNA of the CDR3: TGTGCCAGCAGCCATCTAGGCACAGATACGCAGTATTTT. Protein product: CASSHLGTDTQYF.

CDR3 region: CASTPPAAHGYTF. The CDR3 bases are TGTGCCAGCACCCCCCCCGCGGCCCATGGCTACACCTTC. The chain recombines TRBV11-2 with TRBJ1-2; D gene uncertain. The germline V and J ends were trimmed by 7 bases and 6 bases, with 15 bases remaining between them. The CDR3 spans 13 residues. Germline V gives CDR1 SGHAT, CDR2 FQNNGV.